This T cell receptor beta chain was sequenced for a study of blood T cell repertoires in COVID-19. This CDR3 spans 12 amino acids. V lost 6 bases, J lost 11 bases, and 13 bases lay in between. Germline-derived CDR1 and CDR2 are SNHLY and FYNNEI. The table came from immunoSEQ multiplex PCR; TCRdb's copy has only in-frame clones and leaves some out. The sample carries just over 300,000 clones, 70% to 90% recorded once. V and J are TRBV2 and TRBJ1-4, with a weak D call TRBD1 (5 bases). Sequences were obtained from PBMCs or T cells enriched from blood (not recorded which). The clonotype comes from a woman in her thirties or forties who had recovered from COVID-19. CDR3 bases: TGTGCCAGCAGGGGGGGTGACGGGAAACTGTTTTTT. As protein: CASRGGDGKLFF.